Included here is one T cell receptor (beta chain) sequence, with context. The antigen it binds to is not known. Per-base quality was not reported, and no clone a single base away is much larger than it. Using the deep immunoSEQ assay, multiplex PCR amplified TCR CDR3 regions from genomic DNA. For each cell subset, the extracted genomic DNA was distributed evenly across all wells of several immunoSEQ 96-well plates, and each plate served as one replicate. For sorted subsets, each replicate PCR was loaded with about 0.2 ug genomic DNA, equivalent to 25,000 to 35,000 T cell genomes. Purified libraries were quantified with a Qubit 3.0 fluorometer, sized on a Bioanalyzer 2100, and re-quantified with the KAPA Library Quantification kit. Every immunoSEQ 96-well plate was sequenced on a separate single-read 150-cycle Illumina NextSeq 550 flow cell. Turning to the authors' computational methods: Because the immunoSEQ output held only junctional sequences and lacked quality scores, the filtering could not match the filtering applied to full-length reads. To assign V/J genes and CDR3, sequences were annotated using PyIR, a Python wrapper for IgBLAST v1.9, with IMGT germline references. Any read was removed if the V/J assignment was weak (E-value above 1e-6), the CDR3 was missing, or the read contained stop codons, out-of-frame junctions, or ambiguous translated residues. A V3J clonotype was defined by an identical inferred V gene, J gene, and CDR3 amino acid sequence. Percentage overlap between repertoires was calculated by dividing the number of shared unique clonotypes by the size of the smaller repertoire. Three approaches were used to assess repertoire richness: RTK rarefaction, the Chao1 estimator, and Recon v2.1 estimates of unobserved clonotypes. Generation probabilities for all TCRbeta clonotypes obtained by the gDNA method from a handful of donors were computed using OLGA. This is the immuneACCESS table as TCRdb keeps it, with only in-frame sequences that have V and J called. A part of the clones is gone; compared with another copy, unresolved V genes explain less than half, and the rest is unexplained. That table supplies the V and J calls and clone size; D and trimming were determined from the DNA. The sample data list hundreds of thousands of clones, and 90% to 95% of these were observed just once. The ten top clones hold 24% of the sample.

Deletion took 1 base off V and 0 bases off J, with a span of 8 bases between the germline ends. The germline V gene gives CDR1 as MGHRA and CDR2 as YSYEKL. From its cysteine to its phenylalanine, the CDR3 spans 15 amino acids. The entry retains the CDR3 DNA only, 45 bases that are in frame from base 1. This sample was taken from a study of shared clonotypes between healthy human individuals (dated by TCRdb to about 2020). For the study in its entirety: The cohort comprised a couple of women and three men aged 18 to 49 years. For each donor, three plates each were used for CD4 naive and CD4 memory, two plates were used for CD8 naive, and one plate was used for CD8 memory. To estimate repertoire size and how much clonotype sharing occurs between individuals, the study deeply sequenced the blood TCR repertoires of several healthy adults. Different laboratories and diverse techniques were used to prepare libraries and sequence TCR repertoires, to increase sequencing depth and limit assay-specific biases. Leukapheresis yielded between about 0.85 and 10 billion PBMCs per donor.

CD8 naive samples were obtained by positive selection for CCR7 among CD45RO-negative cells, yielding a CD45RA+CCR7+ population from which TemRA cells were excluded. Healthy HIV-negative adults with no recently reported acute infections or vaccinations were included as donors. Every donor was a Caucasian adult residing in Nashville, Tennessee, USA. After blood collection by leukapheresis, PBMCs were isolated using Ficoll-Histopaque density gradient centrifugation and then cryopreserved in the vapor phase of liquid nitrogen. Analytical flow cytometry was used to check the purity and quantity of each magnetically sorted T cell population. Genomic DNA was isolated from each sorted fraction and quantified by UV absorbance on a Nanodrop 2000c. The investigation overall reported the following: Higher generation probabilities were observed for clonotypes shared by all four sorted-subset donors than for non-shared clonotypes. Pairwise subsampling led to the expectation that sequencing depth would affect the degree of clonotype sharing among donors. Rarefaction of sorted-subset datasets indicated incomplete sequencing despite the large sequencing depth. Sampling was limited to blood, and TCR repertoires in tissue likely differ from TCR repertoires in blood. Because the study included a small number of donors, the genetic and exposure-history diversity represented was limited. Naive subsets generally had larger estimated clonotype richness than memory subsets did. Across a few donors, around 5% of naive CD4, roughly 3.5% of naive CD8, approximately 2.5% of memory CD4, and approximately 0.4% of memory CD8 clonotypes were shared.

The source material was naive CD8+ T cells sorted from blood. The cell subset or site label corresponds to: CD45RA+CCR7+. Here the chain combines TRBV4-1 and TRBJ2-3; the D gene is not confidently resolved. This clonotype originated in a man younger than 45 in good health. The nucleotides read TGCGCCAGCAGCCAAGGAGGAACTAGCACAGATACGCAGTATTTT. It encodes CASSQGGTSTDTQYF.